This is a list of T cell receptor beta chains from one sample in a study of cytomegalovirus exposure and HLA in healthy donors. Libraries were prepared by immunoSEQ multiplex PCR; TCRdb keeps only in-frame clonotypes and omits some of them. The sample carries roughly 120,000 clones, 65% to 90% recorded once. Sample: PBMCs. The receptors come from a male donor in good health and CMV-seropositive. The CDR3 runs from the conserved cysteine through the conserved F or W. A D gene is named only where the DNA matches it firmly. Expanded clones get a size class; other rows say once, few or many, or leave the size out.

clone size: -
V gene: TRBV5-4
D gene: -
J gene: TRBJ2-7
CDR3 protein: CASSFHGSTYEQYF
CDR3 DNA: TGTGCCAGCAGCTTCCACGGGAGTACCTACGAGCAGTACTTC

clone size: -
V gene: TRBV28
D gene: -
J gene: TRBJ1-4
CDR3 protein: CASRPGGRNEKLFF
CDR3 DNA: TGTGCCAGCAGACCCGGGGGGCGTAATGAAAAACTGTTTTTT

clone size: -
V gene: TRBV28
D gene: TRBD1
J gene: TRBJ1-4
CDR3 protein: CASSLPGTVNEKLFF
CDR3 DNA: TGTGCCAGCAGCCTACCCGGGACAGTGAATGAAAAACTGTTTTTT

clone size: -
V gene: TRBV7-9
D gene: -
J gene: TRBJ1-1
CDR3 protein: CASSPDTEAFF
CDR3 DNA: TGTGCCAGCAGCCCGGACACTGAAGCTTTCTTT

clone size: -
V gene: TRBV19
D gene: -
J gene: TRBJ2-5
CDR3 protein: CASSSKAGETQYF
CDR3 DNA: TGTGCCAGTTCTTCGAAAGCGGGAGAGACCCAGTACTTC

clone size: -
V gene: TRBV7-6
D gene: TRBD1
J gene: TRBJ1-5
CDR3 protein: CASSKIQTGFNQPQHF
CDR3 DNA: TGTGCCAGCAGCAAGATACAGACAGGGTTTAATCAGCCCCAGCATTTT

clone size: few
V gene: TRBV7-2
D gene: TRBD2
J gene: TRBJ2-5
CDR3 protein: CASSLEGLAGGEETQYF
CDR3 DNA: TGTGCCAGCAGCTTAGAGGGACTAGCGGGAGGGGAGGAGACCCAGTACTTC

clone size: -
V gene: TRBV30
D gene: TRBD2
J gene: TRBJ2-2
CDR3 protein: CAWSLGRTSGNTGELFF
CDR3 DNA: TGTGCCTGGTCTCTGGGTAGGACTAGCGGGAACACCGGGGAGCTGTTTTTT

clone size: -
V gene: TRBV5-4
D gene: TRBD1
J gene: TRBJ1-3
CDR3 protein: CASSPRGPGWSGNTIYF
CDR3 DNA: TGTGCCAGCAGCCCGAGGGGGCCAGGGTGGTCTGGAAACACCATATATTTT

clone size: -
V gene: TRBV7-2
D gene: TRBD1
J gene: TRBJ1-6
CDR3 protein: CASTSDRIVVNSPLHF
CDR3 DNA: TGTGCCAGCACCTCGGACAGGATCGTGGTTAATTCACCCCTCCACTTT

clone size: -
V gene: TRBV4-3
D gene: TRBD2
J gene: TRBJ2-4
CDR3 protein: CASSQGRRLAVKNIQYF
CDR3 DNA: TGCGCCAGCAGCCAGGGTAGGAGACTAGCGGTCAAAAACATTCAGTACTTC

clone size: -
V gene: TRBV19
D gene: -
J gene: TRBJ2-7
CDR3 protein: CASSIGRWGKTDTYEQYF
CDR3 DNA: TGTGCCAGTAGTATAGGACGTTGGGGAAAGACAGATACCTACGAGCAGTACTTC

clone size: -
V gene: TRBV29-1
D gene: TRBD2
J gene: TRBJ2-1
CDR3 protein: CSVPPSGYNEQFF
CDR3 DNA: TGCAGCGTTCCCCCTAGCGGATACAATGAGCAGTTCTTC

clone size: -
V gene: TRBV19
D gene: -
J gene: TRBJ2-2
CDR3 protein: CASSIVSVVGELFF
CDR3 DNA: TGTGCCAGTAGTATAGTGAGCGTGGTCGGGGAGCTGTTTTTT

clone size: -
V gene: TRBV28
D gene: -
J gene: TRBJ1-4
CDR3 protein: CASSLGLTGGANEKLFF
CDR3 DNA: TGTGCCAGCAGTCTAGGACTTACCGGGGGGGCTAATGAAAAACTGTTTTTT

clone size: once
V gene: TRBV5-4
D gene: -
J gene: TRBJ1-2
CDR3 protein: CASSLVGGSGLGYGYTF
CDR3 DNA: TGTGCCAGCAGCTTGGTGGGGGGAAGTGGGCTTGGCTATGGCTACACCTTC

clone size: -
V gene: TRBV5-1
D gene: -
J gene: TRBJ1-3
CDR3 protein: CASSLDGDIYGNTIYF
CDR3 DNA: TGCGCCAGCAGCTTGGATGGCGACATATACGGAAACACCATATATTTT

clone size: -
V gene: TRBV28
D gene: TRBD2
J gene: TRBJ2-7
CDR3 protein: CASLTKGLADEQYF
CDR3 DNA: TGTGCCAGCCTGACTAAAGGACTAGCGGACGAGCAGTACTTT

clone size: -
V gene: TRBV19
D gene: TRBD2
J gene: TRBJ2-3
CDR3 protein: CASSRTSGNTDTQYF
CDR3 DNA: TGTGCCAGTAGTAGGACTAGCGGGAACACAGATACGCAGTATTTT

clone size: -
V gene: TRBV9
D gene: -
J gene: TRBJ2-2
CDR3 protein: CASTIVPIGTGELFF
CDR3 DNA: TGTGCCAGCACCATAGTCCCGATCGGGACCGGGGAGCTGTTTTTT

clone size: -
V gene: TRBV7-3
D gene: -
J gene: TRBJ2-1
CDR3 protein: CASTKAVLAAMLEQFF
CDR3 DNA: TGTGCCAGCACCAAGGCGGTACTAGCCGCCATGCTTGAGCAGTTCTTC

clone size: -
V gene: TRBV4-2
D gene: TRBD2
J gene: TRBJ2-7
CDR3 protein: CASSQDLGLGRRQYF
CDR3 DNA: TGTGCCAGCAGCCAAGACCTGGGACTAGGCAGAAGGCAGTACTTC

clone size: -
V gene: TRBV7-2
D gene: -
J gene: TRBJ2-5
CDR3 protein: CASSLGPSPWETQYF
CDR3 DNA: TGTGCCAGCAGCTTAGGGCCGTCACCGTGGGAGACCCAGTACTTC

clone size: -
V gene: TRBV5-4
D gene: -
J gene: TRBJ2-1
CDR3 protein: CASSAGVGREGDEQFF
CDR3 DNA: TGTGCCAGCAGCGCCGGGGTCGGGCGGGAAGGTGATGAGCAGTTCTTC

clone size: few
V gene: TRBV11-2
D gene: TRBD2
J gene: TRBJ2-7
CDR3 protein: CASSLSGRAYEQYF
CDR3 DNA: TGTGCCAGCAGCTTAAGCGGGAGGGCCTACGAGCAGTACTTC

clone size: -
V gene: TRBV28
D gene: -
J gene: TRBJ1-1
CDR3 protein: CASKPRGYTEAFF
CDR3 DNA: TGTGCCAGCAAACCCCGGGGATACACTGAAGCTTTCTTT

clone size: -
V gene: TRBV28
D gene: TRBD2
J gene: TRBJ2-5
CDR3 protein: CASSRGGVAGTQYF
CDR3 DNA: TGTGCCAGCAGCCGGGGGGGGGTTGCCGGGACCCAGTACTTC

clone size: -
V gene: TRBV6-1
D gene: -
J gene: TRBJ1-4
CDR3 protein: CASGGVVDEKLFF
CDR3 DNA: TGTGCCAGCGGAGGGGTGGTGGATGAAAAACTGTTTTTT

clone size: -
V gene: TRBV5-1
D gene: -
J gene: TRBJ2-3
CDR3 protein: CASSLNSASTDTQYF
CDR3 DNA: TGCGCCAGCAGCTTGAATAGCGCTAGCACAGATACGCAGTATTTT

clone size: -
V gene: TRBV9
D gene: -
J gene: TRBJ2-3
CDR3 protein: CASSRLAWSGTDTQYF
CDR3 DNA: TGTGCCAGCAGCCGCCTAGCGTGGTCCGGCACAGATACGCAGTATTTT

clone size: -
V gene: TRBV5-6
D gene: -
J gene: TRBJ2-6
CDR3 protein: CASSWGLGANVLTF
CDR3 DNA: TGTGCCAGCAGCTGGGGGCTTGGGGCCAACGTCCTGACTTTC

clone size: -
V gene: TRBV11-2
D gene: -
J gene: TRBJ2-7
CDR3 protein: CASSLVPGRLPYEQYF
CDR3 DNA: TGTGCCAGCAGCTTAGTCCCAGGCCGTCTACCCTACGAGCAGTACTTC

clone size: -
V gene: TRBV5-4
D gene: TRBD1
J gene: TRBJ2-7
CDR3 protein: CASSSRTDRAYSYEQYF
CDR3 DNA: TGTGCCAGCAGCTCACGGACTGACAGGGCCTACTCCTACGAGCAGTACTTC

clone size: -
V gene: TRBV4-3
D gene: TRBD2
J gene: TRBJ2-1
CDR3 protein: CASSQDSGRALEQFF
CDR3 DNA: TGCGCCAGCAGCCAAGATAGCGGGAGGGCCCTTGAGCAGTTCTTC

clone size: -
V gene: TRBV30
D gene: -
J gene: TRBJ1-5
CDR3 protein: CAWKGGDNQPQHF
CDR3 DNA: TGTGCCTGGAAAGGGGGGGACAATCAGCCCCAGCATTTT

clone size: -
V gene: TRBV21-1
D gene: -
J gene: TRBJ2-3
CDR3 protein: CASSEPGLGDTQYF
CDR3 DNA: TGTGCCAGCAGTGAACCGGGACTTGGAGATACGCAGTATTTT

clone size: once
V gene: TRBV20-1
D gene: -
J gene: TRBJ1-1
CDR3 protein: CSASDWEAFF
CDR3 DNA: TGCAGTGCTAGCGACTGGGAAGCTTTCTTT

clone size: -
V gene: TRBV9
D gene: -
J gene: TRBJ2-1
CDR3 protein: CASSVAAGVYNEQFF
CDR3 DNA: TGTGCCAGCAGCGTAGCGGCGGGTGTATACAATGAGCAGTTCTTC

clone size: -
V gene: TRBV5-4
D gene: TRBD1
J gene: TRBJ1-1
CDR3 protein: CASEFTGGTEAFF
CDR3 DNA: TGTGCCAGCGAATTCACAGGGGGCACTGAAGCTTTCTTT

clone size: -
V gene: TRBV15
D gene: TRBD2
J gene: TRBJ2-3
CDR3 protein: CATSRGGGRTSDTQYF
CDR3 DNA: TGTGCCACCAGCAGAGGGGGCGGGAGGACCTCAGATACGCAGTATTTT

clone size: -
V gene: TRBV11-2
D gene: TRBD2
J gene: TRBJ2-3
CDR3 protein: CASSLGGSPRVHF
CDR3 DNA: TGTGCCAGCAGCTTAGGCGGGAGCCCCAGGGTACATTTT

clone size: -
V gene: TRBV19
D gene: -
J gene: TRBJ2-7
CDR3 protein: CASSIRAGNDEQYF
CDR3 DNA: TGTGCCAGTAGTATAAGGGCAGGGAACGACGAGCAGTACTTT

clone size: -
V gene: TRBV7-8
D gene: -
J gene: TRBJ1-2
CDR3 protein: CASSLVGDGYTF
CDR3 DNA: TGTGCCAGCAGCTTAGTCGGGGATGGCTACACCTTC

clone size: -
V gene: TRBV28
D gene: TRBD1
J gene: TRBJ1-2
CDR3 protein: CATDRVGGYTF
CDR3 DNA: TGTGCCACCGACAGGGTTGGGGGCTACACCTTC

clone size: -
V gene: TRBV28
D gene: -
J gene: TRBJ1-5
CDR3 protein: CASSPGLSSNQPQHF
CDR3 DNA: TGTGCCAGCAGCCCGGGACTGAGTAGCAATCAGCCCCAGCATTTT

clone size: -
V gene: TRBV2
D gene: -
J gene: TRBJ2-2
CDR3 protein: CASSAQTSNTGELFF
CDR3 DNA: TGTGCCAGCAGTGCTCAGACTAGTAACACCGGGGAGCTGTTTTTT

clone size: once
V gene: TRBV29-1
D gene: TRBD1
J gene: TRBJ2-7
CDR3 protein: CSVVRPGGNSYEQYF
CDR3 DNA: TGCAGCGTTGTTCGTCCAGGGGGCAACTCCTACGAGCAGTACTTC

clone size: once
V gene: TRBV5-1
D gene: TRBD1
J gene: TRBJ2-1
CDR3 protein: CASSLAVRGLTDEQFF
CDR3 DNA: TGCGCCAGCAGCTTGGCCGTCAGGGGGCTTACCGATGAGCAGTTCTTC

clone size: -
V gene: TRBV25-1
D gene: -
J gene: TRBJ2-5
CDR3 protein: CASSDYYKETQYF
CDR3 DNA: TGTGCCAGCAGTGACTACTACAAAGAGACCCAGTACTTC

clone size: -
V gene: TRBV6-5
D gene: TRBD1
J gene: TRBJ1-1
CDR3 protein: CASSYRQGGTEAFF
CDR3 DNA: TGTGCCAGCAGTTACAGACAGGGGGGGACTGAAGCTTTCTTT

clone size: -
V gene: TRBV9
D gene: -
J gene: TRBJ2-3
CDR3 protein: CASREGSGSTDTQYF
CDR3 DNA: TGTGCCAGCAGGGAGGGGAGCGGGAGCACAGATACGCAGTATTTT

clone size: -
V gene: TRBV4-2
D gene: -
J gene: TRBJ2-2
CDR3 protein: CASSQRTVNTGELFF
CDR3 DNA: TGTGCCAGCAGCCAGAGGACAGTTAACACCGGGGAGCTGTTTTTT

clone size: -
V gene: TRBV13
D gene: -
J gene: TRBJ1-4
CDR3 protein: CASSLVNGGNEKLFF
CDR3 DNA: TGTGCCAGCAGCTTAGTGAACGGCGGAAATGAAAAACTGTTTTTT

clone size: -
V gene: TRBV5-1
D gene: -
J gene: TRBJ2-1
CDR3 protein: CASAVAEYSYNEQFF
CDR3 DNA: TGCGCCAGCGCCGTAGCGGAGTACTCCTACAATGAGCAGTTCTTC

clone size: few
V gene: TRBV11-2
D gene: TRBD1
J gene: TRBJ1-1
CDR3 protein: CASSLGGGTANTEAFF
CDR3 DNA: TGTGCCAGCAGCTTAGGGGGTGGGACAGCGAACACTGAAGCTTTCTTT

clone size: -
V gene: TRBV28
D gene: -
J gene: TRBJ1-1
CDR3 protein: CASSLGDTEAFF
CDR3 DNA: TGTGCCAGCAGCCTCGGGGACACTGAAGCTTTCTTT

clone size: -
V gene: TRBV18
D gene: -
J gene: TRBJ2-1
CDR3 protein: CASSPPLQVALSYNEQFF
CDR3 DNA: TGTGCCAGCTCACCACCTCTTCAGGTTGCCCTTTCCTACAATGAGCAGTTCTTC

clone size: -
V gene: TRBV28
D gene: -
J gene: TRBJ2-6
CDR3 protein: CASSFPRASGANVLTF
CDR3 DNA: TGTGCCAGCAGTTTTCCCAGGGCATCTGGGGCCAACGTCCTGACTTTC

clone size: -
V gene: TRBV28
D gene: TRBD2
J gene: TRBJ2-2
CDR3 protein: CASSQLAGAGTGELFF
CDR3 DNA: TGTGCCAGCAGTCAACTAGCGGGAGCGGGCACCGGGGAGCTGTTTTTT